This TCR beta chain was observed in a study of blood T cell repertoires in COVID-19. Whole-study context: The origin of the acute and convalescent COVID-19 samples was the United States, Italy and Spain. T cells, B-cell-depleted T cells, or PBMCs supplied cDNA or gDNA.

TCRdb's table, derived via immunoSEQ multiplex PCR, lists solely in-frame clones and lacks some. Of fewer than 400,000 clones listed, almost 90% are singletons. Sequences were obtained from peripheral blood. The receptor comes from a woman aged 25 to 39 with COVID-19, enrolled during active disease.

CDR3 sequence reads: CAWSVGTAAFF. The CDR3 DNA reads as TGTGCCTGGAGTGTAGGGACAGCAGCTTTCTTT. This chain links TRBV30 with TRBJ1-1; 7 bases align to TRBD1. Germline loops: CDR1 GTSNPN, CDR2 SVGIG (reference sequence). The CDR3 loop spans 11 amino acids. V shed 0 bases and J 10 bases; nucleotides not matched to a gene: 2.